This TCR beta chain emerged from a study of read filtering for tumor transcriptome and immune sequencing. Across the study: Transcriptome libraries were built from DNase-treated RNA.

Findings of the study overall: This fraction held mixed bone marrow immune cells after CD138-negative sorting. Without single-read clonotypes, shared clonotype proportions correlated more between IR-seq and RNA-seq.

CDR1 and CDR2 from the germline V gene are SQVTM and ANQGSEA. V trimming: 5 bases; J trimming: 4 bases; junction bases outside the gene matches: 8. This CDR3 is built from 14 residues. This library used roughly 400 ng RNA and molecular barcoded adaptors spanning alpha/delta and beta/gamma chains. Each CDR3 protein gets one entry after TCRdb re-called the reads with MiXCR. Among 300 or so distinct CDR3 sequences listed, around 79% were seen once. Of note for this clonotype: Antigen: not known.

The receptor was derived from a donor older than 35 with multiple myeloma. This table probably holds off-target reads from a library built for another chain. Material: a population of CD138-negative cells sorted from bone marrow. V is TRBV29-1 and J is TRBJ1-5, with TRBD1 matching over 7 bases. CDR3 protein: CSVLGDSPNQPQHF. In DNA form, the CDR3 reads TGCAGCGTTCTTGGGGACAGCCCAAATCAGCCCCAGCATTTT.